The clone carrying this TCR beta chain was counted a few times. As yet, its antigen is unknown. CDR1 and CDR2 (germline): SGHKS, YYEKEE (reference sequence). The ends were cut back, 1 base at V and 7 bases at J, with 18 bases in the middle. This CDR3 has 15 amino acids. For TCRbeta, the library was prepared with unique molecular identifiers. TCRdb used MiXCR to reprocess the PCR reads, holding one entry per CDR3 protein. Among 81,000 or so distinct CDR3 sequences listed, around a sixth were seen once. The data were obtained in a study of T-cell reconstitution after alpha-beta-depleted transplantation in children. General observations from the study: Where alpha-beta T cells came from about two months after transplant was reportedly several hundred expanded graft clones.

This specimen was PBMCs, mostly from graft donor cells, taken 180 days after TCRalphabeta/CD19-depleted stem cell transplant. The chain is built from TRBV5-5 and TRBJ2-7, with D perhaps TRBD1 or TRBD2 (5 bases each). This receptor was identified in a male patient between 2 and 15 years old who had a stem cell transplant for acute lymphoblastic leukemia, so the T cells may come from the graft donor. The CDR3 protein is CASSLRVGAPGEQYF. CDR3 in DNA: TGTGCCAGCAGCTTGAGGGTTGGGGCGCCGGGGGAGCAGTACTTC.